This T cell receptor (beta chain) was identified during a study of blood T cell repertoires in COVID-19. The V gene's germline CDR1 is SNHLY and CDR2 FYNNEI. The CDR3 contains 16 residues. The V gene end was trimmed by 4 bases and the J gene end by 6 bases; junction bases not matched to a gene: 2. Under the authors' procedure: Reference gene primer amplification in the assay estimated nucleated cell counts. The table came from immunoSEQ multiplex PCR; TCRdb's copy has only in-frame clones and leaves some out. V and J calls and clone size follow that table, whereas D and trimming were derived from the DNA. The data contain roughly 25,000 clones, around 86% of them singletons.

Sequencing was performed on peripheral blood. The genes are TRBV2 and TRBJ2-2; 16 positions agree with TRBD2. The origin of this receptor is an elderly woman with acute or convalescent COVID-19. In DNA form, the CDR3 reads TGTGCCAGCAGTGTCGGGACTAGCGGGAGGGCCGGGGAGCTGTTTTTT. Its protein product is CASSVGTSGRAGELFF.